This TCR beta chain was documented in a study of blood T cell repertoires in COVID-19. This CDR3 has 15 amino acids. V was clipped by 0 bases and J by 2 bases, with 10 bases between them. Germline V CDR1 and CDR2: LNHNV, YYDKDF (reference sequence). Repertoires were generated with immunoSEQ multiplex PCR, while TCRdb's copy carries only in-frame clones and drops some. The sample yields over 200,000 clones, approximately 88% seen once. The material sequenced was peripheral blood. The V call is TRBV15, the J call TRBJ1-2; D gene unclear. This TCR came from a woman in her 30s with acute or convalescent COVID-19. CDR3 coding DNA: TGTGCCACCAGCAGAGAAAGACTCTCGAACTATGGCTACACCTTC. The encoded protein is CATSRERLSNYGYTF.